Given below is one T cell receptor beta chain in context. Antigen unknown. The CDR3 is made up of 15 amino acids. CDR1 SGHTA and CDR2 FQGTGA come from the germline V gene. Trimming took 5 bases from V and 0 from J, leaving 10 bases between them. Some clones are missing from TCRdb's copy, which holds only in-frame ones; the method was immunoSEQ multiplex PCR. Of over 120,000 clones listed, about nine tenths are singletons. The data were taken from a study of graft-versus-host responses after intestinal transplantation. Turning to the study itself: Transplantation in recipients was multivisceral, liver-intestinal, or isolated intestinal. Once they had received anti-thymocyte globulin induction, all recipients took tacrolimus and steroids for around 3 years. The study, taken as a whole, reports: Allograft graft-versus-host to host-versus-graft clonal ratios ran high in patients with graft-donor T cell macrochimerism. In recipient marrow, GvH clones were found, and some appeared first in ileum or blood.

The sequencing used unstimulated CD4+ T cells sorted from spleen or lymph node cells, collected before intestinal transplant. The receptor comes from a human donor who received an intestinal transplant. The rearrangement joins TRBV7-3 to TRBJ2-2; D might be TRBD1 or TRBD2, each matching 5 bases. This CDR3 is CASSPGPSNTGELFF. In DNA form, the CDR3 reads TGTGCCAGCAGCCCGGGACCCTCGAACACCGGGGAGCTGTTTTTT.